This entry lists 26 T cell receptor beta chains sequenced from one sample in a study of CD8+ T cells in alopecia areata. Indicated treatment: oral pan-JAK inhibitor, 5-10 mg twice daily. As the sequencing template, cDNA was produced by extracting RNA and reverse transcribing it. Repertoires were generated with immunoSEQ multiplex PCR, while TCRdb's copy carries only in-frame clones and drops some. The data contain approximately 200,000 clones, 60% to 70% of them singletons. This specimen consisted of CD4+ T cells sorted from blood, obtained at week 4, from a patient treated with tofacitinib. The receptors shown here come from a human donor with alopecia areata.

This clone turned up a few times. The chain recombines TRBV7-9 with TRBJ2-7; unclear D gene. The CDR3 sequence is 13 residues long. From germline, CDR1 is SEHNR and CDR2 FQNEAQ (reference sequence). The V end was cut by 2 bases, the J end by 6 bases, with 11 bases between. The CDR3 is CASSLSPGGEQYF. The CDR3 DNA is TGTGCCAGCAGCTTATCCCCGGGCGGCGAGCAGTACTTC.

The chain combines TRBV28 with TRBJ1-5; 7 bases agree with TRBD1. The ends lost 3 bases at V and 3 bases at J; junction bases unmatched: 5. The CDR3 extends over 15 amino acids. Germline assignment: CDR1 MDHEN and CDR2 SYDVKM. This chain's CDR3 is CASSFRGALNQPQHF. The CDR3 coding sequence is TGTGCCAGCAGTTTCAGGGGGGCCCTCAATCAGCCCCAGCATTTT.

The V gene is TRBV2, the J gene TRBJ2-3; 10 bases line up with TRBD2. The CDR3 consists of 14 residues. The V gene's germline CDR1 is SNHLY and CDR2 FYNNEI. V lost 8 bases, J lost 3 bases, and 5 bases stayed unmatched. CDR3 sequence (DNA): TGTGCCAGCGTACCGGGACTAGCGACAGATACGCAGTATTTT. It codes for CASVPGLATDTQYF.

This chain links TRBV5-1 with TRBJ2-1, with 9 bases fitting TRBD2. The CDR3 is 14 amino acids. Germline V CDR1 and CDR2: SGHRS, YFSETQ. After removal of 4 bases from V and 8 bases from J, the junction contained 7 bases not matched to a gene. The DNA of the CDR3 is TGCGCCAGCAGCGGGAATAGCGGGAGTGATGAGCAGTTCTTC. Its protein is CASSGNSGSDEQFF. Supplemented by reference TRBV5-1 and TRBJ2-1, the full variable domain reads KAGVTQTPRYLIKTRGQQVTLSCSPISGHRSVSWYQQTPGQGLQFLFEYFSETQRNKGNFPGRFSGRQFSNSRSEMNVSTLELGDSALYLCASSGNSGSDEQFFGPGTRLTVL.

For the CDR3, the DNA is TGTGCCAGCTCACCGAACTCAGAGAATACGCAGTATTTT. It translates to CASSPNSENTQYF. The V gene is TRBV18, the J gene TRBJ2-3; D gene unclear. V lost 3 bases to trimming and J lost 7 bases, with 11 bases between them. Per germline, CDR1 KGHSH and CDR2 LQKENI. The CDR3 extends over 13 amino acids.

The chain combines TRBV5-4 with TRBJ2-4; 8 bases are shared with TRBD2. The CDR3 is 14 residues long. V lost 3 bases and J lost 6; bases outside the gene matches: 5. Looked up from germline, CDR1 is SGHNT and CDR2 is YYREEE (reference sequence). In DNA form, the CDR3 reads TGTGCCAGCAGCTCGGGGGGGCGAGGAAACATTCAGTACTTC. Its translation: CASSSGGRGNIQYF.

The chain couples TRBV2 to TRBJ2-2; 11 bases map to TRBD2. Germline CDR1 SNHLY, CDR2 FYNNEI. The CDR3 runs to 15 residues. The J segment lost 1 base and the V segment lost 7 bases, leaving 2 bases of the junction unmatched. CDR3 sequence: CASTGTSGNTGELFF. In DNA, the CDR3 is TGTGCCAGCACCGGGACTAGCGGGAACACCGGGGAGCTGTTTTTT.

The CDR3, as DNA: TGTGCCAGCAGCCCTAGCGGGAGGGGCTGGGATGAGCAGTTCTTC. This encodes CASSPSGRGWDEQFF. The genes are TRBV7-2 and TRBJ2-1; 12 positions agree with TRBD2. CDR1 and CDR2 (germline): SGHTA, FQGNSA. With V trimmed by 5 bases and J by 8 bases, 7 bases remained unmatched. This CDR3 spans 15 amino acids.

The chain links TRBV14 to TRBJ2-1; TRBD2 aligns across 8 bases. Germline values: CDR1 SGHDN, CDR2 FVKESK. CDR3 size: 17 residues. J was trimmed by 0 bases and V by 2 bases; bases with no gene match: 6. The CDR3 spells CASSQPNLAGSYNEQFF. The CDR3 DNA reads TGTGCCAGCAGCCAACCAAATCTAGCGGGCTCCTACAATGAGCAGTTCTTC. The whole variable domain, filled in from reference TRBV14 and TRBJ2-1, reads EAGVTQFPSHSVIEKGQTVTLRCDPISGHDNLYWYRRVMGKEIKFLLHFVKESKQDESGMPNNRFLAERTGGTYSTLKVQPAELEDSGVYFCASSQPNLAGSYNEQFFGPGTRLTVL.

This clone was observed a handful of times. This chain joins TRBV29-1 and TRBJ1-2; maybe TRBD1 (5 bases). This CDR3 is built from 16 residues. The V and J ends lost 2 bases and 4 bases respectively, with 20 bases between them. Germline CDR1 and CDR2: SQVTM and ANQGSEA. Here the CDR3 reads CSVEWGDDKTSYGYTF. In DNA, the CDR3 is TGCAGCGTTGAATGGGGGGATGACAAGACCTCCTATGGCTACACCTTC.

This clone was found a few times. This chain links TRBV30 with TRBJ2-2; D perhaps matches TRBD2 (5 bases). There are 13 residues in the CDR3. V lost 4 bases and J 5 bases, leaving 11 bases between the germline ends. Per germline, CDR1 GTSNPN and CDR2 SVGIG (reference sequence). The DNA for the CDR3 is TGTGCCTGGACCTCTTCGGGAACCGGGGAGCTGTTTTTT. It encodes CAWTSSGTGELFF.

This clone was counted only a few times. The chain combines TRBV5-1 with TRBJ1-1; D gene uncertain. The CDR3 spans 12 residues. Germline lookup yields CDR1 SGHRS and CDR2 YFSETQ. Trimming removed 7 bases at V and 4 bases at J, with 11 bases between. This CDR3 reads CASSWGGTEAFF. CDR3 sequence (DNA): TGCGCCAGCTCCTGGGGAGGCACTGAAGCTTTCTTT.

DNA of the CDR3: TGCAGCGTTGTAATATATGGCGGGGGCTCGTCTGGGGCCAACGTCCTGACTTTC. This encodes CSVVIYGGGSSGANVLTF. This rearrangement joins TRBV29-1 to TRBJ2-6; possibly TRBD2 for D (7 bases). With 4 bases removed from V and 1 base from J, the gap between germline ends came to 20 bases. Looked up from germline, CDR1 is SQVTM and CDR2 is ANQGSEA. The CDR3 covers 18 residues.

This chain joins TRBV10-3 and TRBJ2-3, with no clear D. V gave up 4 bases and J gave up 6 bases, with 8 bases separating them. This CDR3 is built from 12 residues. CDR1 ENHRY and CDR2 SYGVKD come from the germline V gene. CDR3: CAISVAGDTQYF. DNA for the CDR3: TGTGCCATCAGTGTAGCCGGGGATACGCAGTATTTT.

This chain connects TRBV15 to TRBJ1-3; a weak D match, TRBD1 (6 bases). Trimming cost V 0 bases and J 4 bases, with 10 bases left between them. Germline assignment: CDR1 LNHNV and CDR2 YYDKDF (reference sequence). The CDR3 has 15 amino acids. CDR3 bases: TGTGCCACCAGCAGAGACCGGGGGGCAGGAAACACCATATATTTT. It codes for CATSRDRGAGNTIYF.

DNA for the CDR3: TGTGCCATCAGTGGTACTAGCGGTCAGGCAGATACGCAGTATTTT. Protein sequence: CAISGTSGQADTQYF. The chain couples TRBV10-3 to TRBJ2-3, with 8 positions matching TRBD2. V lost 4 bases and J lost 4; bases outside the gene matches: 7. The CDR3 totals 15 residues. Per the germline V gene, CDR1 is ENHRY and CDR2 is SYGVKD.

This clone was detected a few times. The J gene is TRBJ2-3, the V gene TRBV29-1; 10 positions match TRBD2. This CDR3 spans 15 amino acids. CDR1 and CDR2 (germline): SQVTM, ANQGSEA. The junction had 7 bases not matched to a gene; V was cut back by 5 bases and J by 2 bases. CDR3 loop: CSVPKLAGLTDTQYF. The DNA for the CDR3 is TGCAGCGTTCCCAAACTAGCGGGGCTCACAGATACGCAGTATTTT.

This clone was recorded a few times. This chain connects TRBV5-1 to TRBJ1-5; D unresolved. The CDR3 consists of 13 residues. The V end lost 1 base, the J end lost 4 bases, and 6 bases lay between the germline ends. CDR1 and CDR2 (germline): SGHRS, YFSETQ. The chain's CDR3 is CASSLSPNQPQHF. CDR3 nucleotides: TGCGCCAGCAGCTTGAGCCCTAATCAGCCCCAGCATTTT. The full variable domain, rest sourced from reference TRBV5-1 and TRBJ1-5, is KAGVTQTPRYLIKTRGQQVTLSCSPISGHRSVSWYQQTPGQGLQFLFEYFSETQRNKGNFPGRFSGRQFSNSRSEMNVSTLELGDSALYLCASSLSPNQPQHFGDGTRLSIL.

V usage is TRBV6-6 and J usage is TRBJ2-7; D is uncertain. This CDR3 contains 13 residues. The V gene's germline CDR1 is MNHNY and CDR2 SVGAGI (reference sequence). V shed 11 bases and J shed 3 bases, with 17 bases lying between them. Here the CDR3 reads CASLGHTGYEQYF. DNA of the CDR3: TGTGCCTCCCTCGGGCACACTGGCTACGAGCAGTACTTC.

V usage is TRBV30 and J usage is TRBJ1-1; D is unclear. Deletions cut 2 bases from V and 0 bases from J, with 13 bases between. The CDR3 consists of 15 residues. Germline V CDR1 and CDR2: GTSNPN, SVGIG (reference sequence). CDR3 in amino acids: CAWSYEAGLNTEAFF. The CDR3 nucleotides are TGTGCCTGGAGTTACGAAGCCGGCCTGAACACTGAAGCTTTCTTT. Complete variable domain (other parts from reference TRBV30 and TRBJ1-1): SQTIHQWPATLVQPVGSPLSLECTVEGTSNPNLYWYRQAAGRGLQLLFYSVGIGQISSEVPQNLSASRPQDRQFILSSKKLLLSDSGFYLCAWSYEAGLNTEAFFGQGTRLTVV.

J is TRBJ2-2 and V is TRBV7-2, with D perhaps being TRBD1 or TRBD2 (5 bases each). Germline V gene lookup returns CDR1 SGHTA and CDR2 FQGNSA. Trimming shortened V by 0 bases and J by 3 bases, and 5 bases separated the two germline ends. The CDR3 extends over 14 amino acids. The CDR3 nucleotides read TGTGCCAGCAGCTTAGCGGGGGACACCGGGGAGCTGTTTTTT. Residues: CASSLAGDTGELFF.

The chain joins TRBV11-2 to TRBJ2-5, with 7 bases fitting TRBD2. The CDR3 length is 15 residues. In germline, CDR1 is SGHAT, CDR2 FQNNGV. Trimming at V came to 1 base and at J to 6 bases, leaving 8 bases not matched to a gene. The CDR3 bases are TGTGCCAGCAGCTTAGTTAGCGGGCCTCATCAGACCCAGTACTTC. Protein sequence: CASSLVSGPHQTQYF.

V usage is TRBV10-3 and J usage is TRBJ1-2; 9 bases map to TRBD1. The V and J ends lost 2 bases and 4 bases, in that order; junction bases with no gene match: 8. Germline V gives CDR1 ENHRY, CDR2 SYGVKD. CDR3 size: 16 residues. The CDR3 protein is CAISEAGQGFPYGYTF. The CDR3 nucleotides read TGTGCCATCAGTGAGGCCGGACAGGGGTTCCCCTATGGCTACACCTTC.

V usage is TRBV29-1 and J usage is TRBJ1-2, with 8 bases lining up with TRBD1. V shed 8 bases, J shed 6 bases, and the junction held 17 bases outside the gene matches. CDR1 is SQVTM, CDR2 ANQGSEA, per germline. The CDR3 consists of 15 residues. The CDR3 DNA sequence: TGCAGCTCCCAGGGGGTCGCAGGGGGCGCGGATGGCTACACCTTC. This sequence encodes CSSQGVAGGADGYTF.

This clone came up a few times. The chain has TRBV25-1 and TRBJ2-1, with D maybe TRBD2 (7 bases). CDR3 length equals 13 residues. Germline-derived CDR1 and CDR2 are MGHDK and SYGVNS. V lost 8 bases and J 6 bases, leaving 14 bases between the germline ends. The CDR3 is CASVGGLGNEQFF. The CDR3 bases are TGTGCCAGCGTGGGGGGGCTTGGCAATGAGCAGTTCTTC.

This clone has a handful of counts. The junction does not match germline at one end; this may be a read error. V gene TRBV29-1 combines with J gene TRBJ1-2; unclear D gene. Germline CDR1 and CDR2: SQVTM and ANQGSEA. CDR3 length: 9 amino acids. The CDR3 coding sequence is TGCAGCGTTGAAGGTCCTGGAGACTTC. Translation: CSVEGPGDF.